This is a list of T cell receptor beta chains from one sample in a study of shared clonotypes between healthy human individuals. Profiled with immunoSEQ multiplex PCR; TCRdb holds only in-frame clones, not every one. The table has 2 million to 2.5 million clones, just over 90% seen once. The specimen sequenced was naive CD4+ T cells from PBMCs. The origin of the receptors is a man younger than 35 in good health. Some clones in this sample may be carry-over from other donors' samples. CDR3s include the opening cysteine and the closing phenylalanine or tryptophan. A D gene is named only where the DNA matches it firmly. Size values are once, few and many counts, or a class for expanded clones, and some rows have none.

J gene: TRBJ1-5; clone size: few; D gene: NA; V gene: TRBV20-1; CDR3 protein: CSASRGGPQHF; CDR3 DNA: TGCAGTGCTAGCAGGGGAGGGCCCCAGCATTTT
J gene: TRBJ2-7; clone size: NA; D gene: NA; V gene: TRBV18; CDR3 protein: CASSPPGQPYEQYF; CDR3 DNA: TGTGCCAGCTCACCACCCGGACAGCCCTACGAGCAGTACTTC
J gene: TRBJ2-1; clone size: NA; D gene: TRBD2; V gene: TRBV30; CDR3 protein: CAWSDYGAGDEQFF; CDR3 DNA: TGTGCCTGGAGTGATTATGGTGCGGGAGATGAGCAGTTCTTC
J gene: TRBJ1-1; clone size: few; D gene: NA; V gene: TRBV5-1; CDR3 protein: CASSPAVGTEAFF; CDR3 DNA: TGCGCCAGCAGCCCCGCGGTGGGGACTGAAGCTTTCTTT
J gene: TRBJ2-5; clone size: NA; D gene: NA; V gene: TRBV7-6; CDR3 protein: CASSLEALQETQYF; CDR3 DNA: TGTGCCAGCAGCTTAGAGGCCTTGCAAGAGACCCAGTACTTC
J gene: TRBJ1-5; clone size: NA; D gene: NA; V gene: TRBV7-9; CDR3 protein: CATVEGSGNSNQPQHF; CDR3 DNA: TGTGCCACCGTCGAAGGGAGTGGAAATAGCAATCAGCCCCAGCATTTT
J gene: TRBJ2-6; clone size: once; D gene: NA; V gene: TRBV5-5; CDR3 protein: CASSLISSGANVLTF; CDR3 DNA: TGTGCCAGCAGCTTGATAAGCTCTGGGGCCAACGTCCTGACTTTC
J gene: TRBJ1-1; clone size: NA; D gene: NA; V gene: TRBV6-5; CDR3 protein: CATLLGGGWDTEAFF; CDR3 DNA: TGTGCCACTTTATTGGGGGGGGGATGGGACACTGAAGCTTTCTTT
J gene: TRBJ2-7; clone size: NA; D gene: NA; V gene: TRBV28; CDR3 protein: CAVTTQGHPYF; CDR3 DNA: TGTGCCGTAACTACACAGGGACATCCGTACTTC
J gene: TRBJ2-2; clone size: NA; D gene: NA; V gene: TRBV7-3; CDR3 protein: CASSRWSRGNTGELFF; CDR3 DNA: TGTGCCAGCAGTAGATGGTCCAGGGGAAACACCGGGGAGCTGTTTTTT
J gene: TRBJ2-1; clone size: NA; D gene: NA; V gene: TRBV11-3; CDR3 protein: CASSLEGWNEQFF; CDR3 DNA: TGTGCCAGCAGCTTAGAGGGCTGGAATGAGCAGTTCTTC
J gene: TRBJ1-3; clone size: NA; D gene: NA; V gene: TRBV5-1; CDR3 protein: CASRREDSGNTIYF; CDR3 DNA: TGCGCCAGTAGGAGGGAGGACTCTGGAAACACCATATATTTT
J gene: TRBJ1-1; clone size: NA; D gene: NA; V gene: TRBV5-1; CDR3 protein: CASSFGGTEAFF; CDR3 DNA: TGCGCCAGCAGCTTCGGGGGGACTGAAGCTTTCTTT
J gene: TRBJ2-5; clone size: NA; D gene: NA; V gene: TRBV19; CDR3 protein: CASSSRQYQETQYF; CDR3 DNA: TGTGCCAGTAGTAGCCGGCAGTACCAAGAGACCCAGTACTTC
J gene: TRBJ2-7; clone size: NA; D gene: TRBD2; V gene: TRBV9; CDR3 protein: CASSASSGGYEQYF; CDR3 DNA: TGTGCCAGCAGTGCTTCTAGCGGCGGCTACGAGCAGTACTTC
J gene: TRBJ2-2; clone size: NA; D gene: NA; V gene: TRBV29-1; CDR3 protein: CSVVLPNTGELFF; CDR3 DNA: TGCAGCGTGGTATTACCGAACACCGGGGAGCTGTTTTTT
J gene: TRBJ1-5; clone size: NA; D gene: NA; V gene: TRBV7-2; CDR3 protein: CASSTGSNQPQHF; CDR3 DNA: TGTGCCAGCAGTACAGGTAGCAATCAGCCCCAGCATTTT
J gene: TRBJ1-1; clone size: NA; D gene: NA; V gene: TRBV6-5; CDR3 protein: CASSYSRAGREAFF; CDR3 DNA: TGTGCCAGCAGTTACTCGAGGGCGGGACGAGAGGCTTTCTTT
J gene: TRBJ1-4; clone size: NA; D gene: NA; V gene: TRBV28; CDR3 protein: CASSVALATNEKLFF; CDR3 DNA: TGTGCCAGCAGTGTAGCATTAGCAACTAATGAAAAACTGTTTTTT
J gene: TRBJ2-7; clone size: NA; D gene: NA; V gene: TRBV28; CDR3 protein: CASNQNLDRVSSYEQYF; CDR3 DNA: TGTGCCAGCAACCAGAATTTAGACCGAGTTAGCTCCTACGAGCAGTACTTC
J gene: TRBJ2-2; clone size: once; D gene: NA; V gene: TRBV9; CDR3 protein: CASSLPLGGTRELFF; CDR3 DNA: TGTGCCAGCAGCCTACCATTGGGTGGGACGCGGGAGCTGTTTTTT
J gene: TRBJ1-4; clone size: once; D gene: NA; V gene: TRBV27; CDR3 protein: CASSLGFATNEKLFF; CDR3 DNA: TGTGCCAGCAGCCTTGGGTTTGCAACTAATGAAAAACTGTTTTTT
J gene: TRBJ2-1; clone size: NA; D gene: NA; V gene: TRBV6-6; CDR3 protein: CASSYGAWTYNEQFF; CDR3 DNA: TGTGCCAGCAGTTACGGGGCATGGACCTACAATGAGCAGTTCTTC
J gene: TRBJ2-5; clone size: NA; D gene: NA; V gene: TRBV14; CDR3 protein: CASTQERPRETQYF; CDR3 DNA: TGTGCCAGCACCCAAGAGCGGCCCAGGGAGACCCAGTACTTC
J gene: TRBJ1-4; clone size: NA; D gene: TRBD1; V gene: TRBV5-5; CDR3 protein: CASSSGTGWRRGEKLFF; CDR3 DNA: TGTGCCAGCAGTTCCGGGACAGGATGGAGGAGGGGTGAAAAACTGTTTTTT
J gene: TRBJ1-3; clone size: NA; D gene: NA; V gene: TRBV5-1; CDR3 protein: CASSPGARHTIYF; CDR3 DNA: TGCGCCAGCAGCCCCGGGGCCCGCCACACCATATATTTT
J gene: TRBJ1-5; clone size: NA; D gene: NA; V gene: TRBV19; CDR3 protein: CASRTLFGQPQHF; CDR3 DNA: TGTGCCAGTAGGACATTATTCGGTCAGCCCCAGCATTTT
J gene: TRBJ2-2; clone size: NA; D gene: TRBD2; V gene: TRBV30; CDR3 protein: CAWSGTSGRITGELFF; CDR3 DNA: TGTGCCTGGTCCGGGACTAGCGGGAGGATCACCGGGGAGCTGTTTTTT
J gene: TRBJ1-1; clone size: NA; D gene: NA; V gene: TRBV5-1; CDR3 protein: CASSLVSGDASEAFF; CDR3 DNA: TGCGCCAGCAGCTTGGTCTCAGGGGATGCGTCTGAAGCTTTCTTT
J gene: TRBJ2-7; clone size: NA; D gene: NA; V gene: TRBV28; CDR3 protein: CASSPPAYEQYF; CDR3 DNA: TGTGCCAGCAGTCCCCCAGCCTACGAGCAGTACTTC
J gene: TRBJ1-5; clone size: NA; D gene: NA; V gene: TRBV27; CDR3 protein: CASSLWGNPNRDGHQPQHF; CDR3 DNA: TGTGCCAGCAGTTTATGGGGGAATCCTAACAGGGATGGCCATCAGCCCCAGCATTTT
J gene: TRBJ2-1; clone size: NA; D gene: NA; V gene: TRBV7-2; CDR3 protein: CASSPRTGWAGEQFF; CDR3 DNA: TGTGCCAGCAGCCCCCGGACGGGGTGGGCGGGGGAGCAGTTCTTC
J gene: TRBJ2-3; clone size: NA; D gene: TRBD2; V gene: TRBV5-1; CDR3 protein: CASSFLAGERFPDTQYF; CDR3 DNA: TGCGCCAGCAGCTTCCTAGCGGGAGAGCGGTTTCCAGATACGCAGTATTTT
J gene: TRBJ1-1; clone size: NA; D gene: TRBD1; V gene: TRBV6-5; CDR3 protein: CASRASGTEEAFF; CDR3 DNA: TGTGCCAGCAGAGCCTCCGGGACAGAGGAAGCTTTCTTT
J gene: TRBJ2-2; clone size: NA; D gene: NA; V gene: TRBV2; CDR3 protein: CASKSAGANTGELFF; CDR3 DNA: TGTGCCAGCAAGTCGGCAGGGGCGAACACCGGGGAGCTGTTTTTT
J gene: TRBJ1-3; clone size: NA; D gene: NA; V gene: TRBV5-1; CDR3 protein: CASSLDPSRGNTIYF; CDR3 DNA: TGCGCCAGCAGCTTGGACCCTTCGAGGGGAAACACCATATATTTT
J gene: TRBJ1-2; clone size: few; D gene: TRBD1; V gene: TRBV2; CDR3 protein: CASSDRDRPYGYTF; CDR3 DNA: TGTGCCAGCAGTGACAGGGACAGGCCCTATGGCTACACCTTC
J gene: TRBJ2-7; clone size: NA; D gene: NA; V gene: TRBV7-2; CDR3 protein: CASGSALSYEQYF; CDR3 DNA: TGTGCCAGCGGGTCAGCCCTCTCCTACGAGCAGTACTTC
J gene: TRBJ2-7; clone size: NA; D gene: TRBD1; V gene: TRBV5-1; CDR3 protein: CASSPPRTGSSYEQYF; CDR3 DNA: TGCGCCAGCAGCCCCCCCAGGACAGGGAGCTCCTACGAGCAGTACTTC
J gene: TRBJ2-4; clone size: NA; D gene: TRBD1; V gene: TRBV6-5; CDR3 protein: CASSYSTGSKNIQYF; CDR3 DNA: TGTGCCAGCAGTTACTCGACAGGGAGCAAAAACATTCAGTACTTC
J gene: TRBJ1-5; clone size: NA; D gene: NA; V gene: TRBV5-6; CDR3 protein: CASSLVSGVSNQPQHF; CDR3 DNA: TGTGCCAGCAGCTTGGTATCCGGGGTTAGCAATCAGCCCCAGCATTTT
J gene: TRBJ1-1; clone size: NA; D gene: TRBD1; V gene: TRBV5-4; CDR3 protein: CASSFGQGAPLAFF; CDR3 DNA: TGTGCCAGCAGCTTCGGACAGGGGGCGCCTCTAGCTTTCTTT
J gene: TRBJ2-3; clone size: once; D gene: NA; V gene: TRBV28; CDR3 protein: CASRRTASTDTQYF; CDR3 DNA: TGTGCCAGCAGGCGGACTGCTAGCACAGATACGCAGTATTTT
J gene: TRBJ1-2; clone size: NA; D gene: TRBD1; V gene: TRBV5-1; CDR3 protein: CASSLVGQATSNYGYTF; CDR3 DNA: TGCGCCAGCAGCTTGGTGGGACAGGCGACCTCTAACTATGGCTACACCTTC
J gene: TRBJ2-2; clone size: NA; D gene: NA; V gene: TRBV2; CDR3 protein: CASSEAIIRSSGELFF; CDR3 DNA: TGTGCCAGCAGTGAAGCCATAATTAGGAGTTCCGGGGAGCTGTTTTTT
J gene: TRBJ2-7; clone size: NA; D gene: TRBD2; V gene: TRBV9; CDR3 protein: CASSPRTSGNYEQYF; CDR3 DNA: TGTGCCAGCAGCCCCCGGACTAGCGGGAACTACGAGCAGTACTTC
J gene: TRBJ2-7; clone size: NA; D gene: NA; V gene: TRBV30; CDR3 protein: CAWSSGPGYEQYF; CDR3 DNA: TGTGCCTGGAGTTCGGGCCCGGGGTACGAGCAGTACTTC
J gene: TRBJ2-7; clone size: NA; D gene: NA; V gene: TRBV9; CDR3 protein: CASSVTGSPYEQYF; CDR3 DNA: TGTGCCAGCAGCGTAACAGGTTCCCCCTACGAGCAGTACTTC
J gene: TRBJ1-1; clone size: NA; D gene: NA; V gene: TRBV6-6; CDR3 protein: CASKPDSANTEAFF; CDR3 DNA: TGTGCCAGCAAGCCGGACTCGGCGAACACTGAAGCTTTCTTT
J gene: TRBJ1-5; clone size: NA; D gene: NA; V gene: TRBV19; CDR3 protein: CASSIGLRPQHF; CDR3 DNA: TGTGCCAGTAGTATAGGCCTCAGGCCCCAGCATTTT